These 16 T cell receptor beta chains share one sample of origin, sequenced in a study of T cell repertoires in cytomegalovirus infection (dated by TCRdb to between 2018 and 2021). TCRdb shows the sequencer as Illumina HiSeq 1500. TCRdb trimmed public reads at Q25 via fastp, called clones via MiXCR and kept in-frame beta chains. Here each entry gathers all rows of one CDR3 protein and keeps the most common genes and DNA. For this sample there are 150,000 to 200,000 distinct CDR3 sequences; 8.5% to 10% appear just once. The ten largest clones take up approximately 4.2% of the sample. Sequencing was carried out using PBMCs. The receptor set was obtained from a human donor in good health (CMV status not recorded). Some clones in this sample may be carry-over from other donors' samples.

This clonotype was picked up a small number of times. This sequence joins TRBV4-2 and TRBJ2-7, with a possible D match to TRBD2 (7 bases). Germline values: CDR1 LGHNA, CDR2 YNFKEQ. V was trimmed by 4 bases and J by 3 bases, leaving 19 bases between them. The CDR3 runs 16 residues. CDR3 protein: CASSPSGGGVDYEQYF. In DNA, the CDR3 is TGTGCCAGCAGCCCCTCGGGGGGCGGGGTGGACTACGAGCAGTACTTC.

This clonotype was observed many times. The CDR3 DNA is TGTGCCAGCAGTTGGGACAGGAAAAGAAACACCATATATTTT. Translated, it gives CASSWDRKRNTIYF. The V and J genes are TRBV28 and TRBJ1-3; 8 nucleotides line up with TRBD1. In germline, CDR1 is MDHEN, CDR2 SYDVKM. V lost 4 bases to trimming and J lost 5 bases; unmatched junction nucleotides: 4. The CDR3 sequence is 14 residues long.

The chain employs TRBV28 and TRBJ1-4; D ambiguous. Trimming left V 2 bases short and J 8 bases short, with 9 bases between. The CDR3 consists of 13 residues. The V gene's germline CDR1 is MDHEN and CDR2 SYDVKM. The CDR3 nucleotides are TGTGCCAGCAGTTTACGGACCTGGGAAAAACTGTTTTTT. Protein product: CASSLRTWEKLFF.

This clonotype was recorded at least ten times. The chain couples TRBV7-2 to TRBJ2-3; D call uncertain. The CDR3 runs to 16 residues. V dropped 1 base and J dropped 2 bases, with 13 bases sitting between them. Germline values: CDR1 SGHTA, CDR2 FQGNSA. CDR3 sequence (DNA): TGTGCCAGCAGCTTAGGGCCGGACCACTCCACAGATACGCAGTATTTT. The encoded protein is CASSLGPDHSTDTQYF.

This clonotype came up a few times. V usage is TRBV2 and J usage is TRBJ2-5; D is uncertain. Germline lookup yields CDR1 SNHLY and CDR2 FYNNEI. V was trimmed by 2 bases and J by 1 base, leaving 5 bases between them. CDR3 length equals 13 residues. CDR3 bases: TGTGCCAGCAGTGAATTCACCCAAGAGACCCAGTACTTC. This translates into CASSEFTQETQYF.

The chain uses TRBV7-9 and TRBJ1-2; TRBD1 is a possible D gene (5 bases). The V and J ends lost 5 bases and 5 bases respectively, with 9 bases between them. This CDR3 has 12 residues. Germline CDR1 reads SEHNR; CDR2 reads FQNEAQ (reference sequence). The CDR3 loop is CASSRGAYGYTF. The CDR3 DNA follows: TGTGCCAGCAGCCGGGGCGCGTATGGCTACACCTTC.

There are a few counts of this clonotype. The V call is TRBV6-2 or TRBV6-3, the J call TRBJ2-7; 7 positions agree with TRBD2. V lost 0 bases and J lost 3; bases outside the gene matches: 5. The CDR3 has 15 residues. In germline, CDR1 is MNHEY, CDR2 SVGEGT. CDR3 nucleotides: TGTGCCAGCAGTTACTCTGAAGCGGGGTACTACGAGCAGTACTTC. Translation: CASSYSEAGYYEQYF.

Many counts were recorded for this clonotype. J is TRBJ2-7 and V is TRBV7-2; 9 bases are a match to TRBD2. Losses at the gene ends were 1 base for V and 3 bases for J; bases not matched to a gene: 4. The length of the CDR3 is 15 residues. The germline gives CDR1 SGHTA, CDR2 FQGNSA. CDR3 nucleotides: TGTGCCAGCAGCTTAGGGCGGGAGGGCCACTACGAGCAGTACTTC. It translates to CASSLGREGHYEQYF.

The chain joins TRBV19 to TRBJ2-2; 10 bases fit TRBD1. This CDR3 spans 14 amino acids. Losses at the gene ends were 10 bases for V and 6 bases for J; bases not matched to a gene: 8. The germline V gene has CDR1 LNHDA and CDR2 SQIVND (reference sequence). CDR3: CATSDRGSPGELFF. The CDR3 DNA follows: TGTGCCACCTCGGACAGGGGGTCTCCCGGGGAGCTGTTTTTT.

This clonotype was detected ten times or more. This CDR3 reads CASSLGDSYEQYF. The CDR3 DNA follows: TGTGCCAGCAGCTTAGGAGACAGCTACGAGCAGTACTTC. The chain is built from TRBV7-6 and TRBJ2-7; possibly TRBD1 for D (5 bases). Trimming removed 1 base at V and 3 bases at J, with 7 bases between. Per germline, CDR1 SGHVS and CDR2 FNYEAQ. The CDR3 length is 13 residues.

There are many counts of this clonotype. This rearrangement joins TRBV7-2 to TRBJ1-2; D not resolved. Germline-derived CDR1 and CDR2 are SGHTA and FQGNSA. The CDR3 length is 15 residues. Trimming left V 5 bases short and J 1 base short, with 14 bases between. The CDR3 loop is CASSQRVVGNYGYTF. CDR3 bases: TGTGCCAGCAGCCAGCGGGTAGTTGGTAACTATGGCTACACCTTC. Complete variable domain (other parts from reference TRBV7-2 and TRBJ1-2): GAGVSQSPSNKVTEKGKDVELRCDPISGHTALYWYRQSLGQGLEFLIYFQGNSAPDKSGLPSDRFSAERTGGSVSTLTIQRTQQEDSAVYLCASSQRVVGNYGYTFGSGTRLTVV.

This clonotype was observed many times. The genes are TRBV7-2 and TRBJ2-5; perhaps TRBD2 as D (6 bases). Germline V gene data show CDR1 as SGHTA and CDR2 as FQGNSA. The CDR3 length is 14 residues. V gave up 2 bases and J gave up 2 bases, with 9 bases separating them. The chain's CDR3 is CASSLSAGQETQYF. CDR3 DNA sequence: TGTGCCAGCAGCTTATCGGCGGGGCAAGAGACCCAGTACTTC.

The J gene is TRBJ1-1, the V gene TRBV6-1; D unresolved. V was shortened by 8 bases and J by 3 bases, with 10 bases between the two germline ends. The germline V gene encodes CDR1 MNHNS and CDR2 SASEGT. This CDR3 has 12 residues. CDR3: CASGYSHTEAFF. CDR3 sequence (DNA): TGTGCCAGCGGATACTCGCACACTGAAGCTTTCTTT.

J is TRBJ1-6 and V is TRBV29-1; 8 bases line up with TRBD1. Germline CDR1 SQVTM, CDR2 ANQGSEA. The CDR3 consists of 16 residues. The CDR3 coding sequence is TGCAGGCCGAAAGTGGACAGGGAGGTCTATAATTCACCCCTCCACTTT. Translation gives CRPKVDREVYNSPLHF.

A few counts support this clonotype. The chain uses TRBV11-1 and TRBJ2-4, with 8 positions matching TRBD1. Germline CDR1 and CDR2: SGHAT and FQDESV (reference sequence). This CDR3 region has 18 residues. Trimming removed 5 bases from V and 0 bases from J; junction bases left unmatched: 12. CDR3 sequence (DNA): TGTGCCAGCAGCCCAGCCAGGACAGGGAGTGGAGCCAAAAACATTCAGTACTTC. Its protein product is CASSPARTGSGAKNIQYF.

At least ten counts were recorded for this clonotype. This chain joins TRBV7-2 and TRBJ2-1, with 12 bases identical to TRBD2. The germline CDR1 and CDR2 sequences are SGHTA and FQGNSA. This CDR3 is built from 14 residues. The junction had 11 bases not matched to a gene; V was cut back by 8 bases and J by 12 bases. In DNA form, the CDR3 reads TGTGCCAGCGGAGGACTAGCGGGAAGCGGGGGGCAGTTCTTC. Translated: CASGGLAGSGGQFF.